One and the same sample provided the 13 T cell receptor beta chains below, sequenced in a study of cytomegalovirus exposure and HLA in healthy donors. The primer mix had 60 Vbeta and 13 Jbeta primers. The method was immunoSEQ multiplex PCR; TCRdb's version includes in-frame clones alone and lacks a portion of them. The sample has 90,000 to 150,000 clones, approximately 80% seen once. Input material: PBMCs. Receptor source: a man aged 50-60 years in good health and CMV-seronegative.

The chain has TRBV27 and TRBJ2-7, with unresolved D. Trimming took off 3 bases at V and 6 bases at J, with 12 bases between the two ends. This CDR3 region has 13 residues. Germline loops: CDR1 MNHEY, CDR2 SMNVEV (reference sequence). The CDR3 DNA follows: TGTGCCAGCAGTTTTATGGGCCCCGGCGAGCAGTACTTC. Protein: CASSFMGPGEQYF.

V gene TRBV11-2 combines with J gene TRBJ2-7; a possible D gene is TRBD2 (5 bases). CDR3 length equals 16 residues. V lost 0 bases and J 2 bases, leaving 14 bases between the germline ends. Germline lookup yields CDR1 SGHAT and CDR2 FQNNGV. The CDR3 protein is CASSLELGRRAYEQYF. The CDR3 nucleotides read TGTGCCAGCAGCTTAGAACTAGGCCGGAGAGCCTACGAGCAGTACTTC.

This clone was counted only a few times. The CDR3, as DNA: TGTGCCAGCAGTGCACGGACAGGCGCCTACGAGCAGTACTTC. Translation: CASSARTGAYEQYF. The chain recombines TRBV6-1 with TRBJ2-7, with 7 bases fitting TRBD1. The length of the CDR3 is 14 residues. Germline lookup yields CDR1 MNHNS and CDR2 SASEGT. The V segment lost 4 bases and the J segment 2 bases; nucleotides outside the gene matches: 5.

CDR3 sequence (DNA): TGTGCCAGCAGTCCCCCCACCAGTCGTAATCAGCCCCAGCATTTT. Translation: CASSPPTSRNQPQHF. The chain uses TRBV28 and TRBJ1-5; no firm D call. V lost 5 bases and J lost 4, with 15 bases in between. This CDR3 is 15 amino acids long. Germline CDR1 and CDR2: MDHEN and SYDVKM.

The chain recombines TRBV7-3 with TRBJ2-2, with D maybe TRBD1 (6 bases). This CDR3 contains 14 residues. Trimming stripped 1 base from V and 6 bases from J, with 9 bases between. Per germline, CDR1 SGHTA and CDR2 FQGTGA. The CDR3 loop reads CASSLNRAAGELFF. The CDR3, as DNA: TGTGCCAGCAGCTTAAACAGGGCGGCCGGGGAGCTGTTTTTT.

With regard to this clone: A read error may produce the germline difference seen at one junction end. The V and J genes are TRBV5-6 and TRBJ1-2, with D unclear. The CDR3 totals 12 residues. Germline CDR1 SGHDT, CDR2 YYEEEE. CDR3 nucleotides: TGTGCCAGCAGCTTACTTCCCGGGATTAGCTTATTC. Its protein is CASSLLPGISLF.

There are a few counts of this clone. The gene calls are TRBV19 and TRBJ2-1; 7 positions match TRBD2. V was clipped by 7 bases and J by 2 bases; unmatched bases: 8. The V gene's germline CDR1 is LNHDA and CDR2 SQIVND (reference sequence). The CDR3 loop spans 15 amino acids. CDR3 nucleotides: TGTGCCAGTATGGGAGGGCCTTTACCCTACAATGAGCAGTTCTTC. Residues: CASMGGPLPYNEQFF.

V gene TRBV19 combines with J gene TRBJ2-2, with 7 bases that match TRBD2. Germline CDR1 reads LNHDA; CDR2 reads SQIVND (reference sequence). The CDR3 has 14 amino acids. The V gene end was trimmed by 7 bases and the J gene end by 5 bases; junction bases not matched to a gene: 7. The CDR3 nucleotides read TGTGCCAGTATAGGGGCGGGGGTAACCGGGGAGCTGTTTTTT. The encoded protein is CASIGAGVTGELFF.

The chain employs TRBV27 and TRBJ1-1, with unresolved D. This CDR3 has 15 amino acids. CDR1 is MNHEY, CDR2 SMNVEV, per germline (reference sequence). V lost 6 bases and J 1 base, leaving 15 bases between the germline ends. CDR3 sequence reads: CASSRGRQQNTEAFF. In DNA, the CDR3 is TGTGCCAGCAGCCGGGGTAGGCAGCAGAACACTGAAGCTTTCTTT.

This CDR3 reads CASTTGGFGYEQYF. Written as DNA, the CDR3 is TGTGCCAGCACCACAGGGGGGTTTGGCTACGAGCAGTACTTC. This sequence joins TRBV6-6 and TRBJ2-7; 8 nucleotides agree with TRBD1. This CDR3 has 14 residues. Trimming took 7 bases from V and 3 from J; bases not matched to a gene: 8. Germline V gives CDR1 MNHNY, CDR2 SVGAGI (reference sequence).

This chain uses TRBV18 with TRBJ2-1; 7 bases agree with TRBD2. The CDR3 totals 13 residues. Trimming took 11 bases from V and 4 from J; bases not matched to a gene: 8. Germline loops: CDR1 KGHSH, CDR2 LQKENI. The CDR3 here is CALVRERYNEQFF. DNA of the CDR3: TGTGCCCTTGTGCGGGAGAGATACAATGAGCAGTTCTTC.

This clone came up a few times. The rearrangement links TRBV6-5 to TRBJ1-2, with TRBD1 as a possible D gene (6 bases). Trimming removed 4 bases at V and 4 bases at J, with 7 bases between. The CDR3 consists of 12 residues. CDR1 is MNHEY and CDR2 is SVGAGI in the germline V gene. CDR3 coding DNA: TGTGCCAGCAGTTTAGGGGGCTATGGCTACACCTTC. Translating gives CASSLGGYGYTF.

This sequence joins TRBV19 and TRBJ2-7; 10 nucleotides line up with TRBD1. The germline CDR1 and CDR2 sequences are LNHDA and SQIVND (reference sequence). This CDR3 contains 14 residues. Unmatched junction bases numbered 2, after V lost 3 bases and J lost 3 bases. This CDR3 is CASSMRDRGYEQYF. DNA for the CDR3: TGTGCCAGTAGTATGCGGGACAGGGGCTACGAGCAGTACTTC.